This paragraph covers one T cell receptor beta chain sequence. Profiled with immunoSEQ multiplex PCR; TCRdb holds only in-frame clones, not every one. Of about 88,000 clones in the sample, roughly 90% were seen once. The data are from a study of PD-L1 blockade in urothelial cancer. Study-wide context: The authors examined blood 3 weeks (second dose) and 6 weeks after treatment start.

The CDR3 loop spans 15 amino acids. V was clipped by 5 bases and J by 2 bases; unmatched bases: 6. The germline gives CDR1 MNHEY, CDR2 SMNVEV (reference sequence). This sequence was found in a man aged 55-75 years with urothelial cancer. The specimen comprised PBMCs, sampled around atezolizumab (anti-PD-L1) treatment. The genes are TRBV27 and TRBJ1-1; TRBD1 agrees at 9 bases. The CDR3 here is CASSAGQGRNTEAFF. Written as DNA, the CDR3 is TGTGCCAGCAGTGCGGGACAGGGTAGAAACACTGAAGCTTTCTTT.